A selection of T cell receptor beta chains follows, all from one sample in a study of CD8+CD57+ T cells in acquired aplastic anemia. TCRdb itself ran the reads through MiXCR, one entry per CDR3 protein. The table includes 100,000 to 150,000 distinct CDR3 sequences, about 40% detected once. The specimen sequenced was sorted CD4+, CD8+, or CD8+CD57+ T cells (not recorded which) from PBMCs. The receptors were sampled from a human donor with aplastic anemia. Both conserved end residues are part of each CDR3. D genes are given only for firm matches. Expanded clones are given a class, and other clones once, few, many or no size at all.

TGCAGCGTCGGCCTACTAGCGGGGGGCAAAAACATTCAGTACTTC	CSVGLLAGGKNIQYF	TRBD2	.	TRBV29-1	TRBJ2-4
TGTGCCAGTGCTCCGGGACAGGGGGGCGAGACCCAGTACTTC	CASAPGQGGETQYF	TRBD1	many	TRBV19	TRBJ2-5
TGTGCCAGCAGCGCCCGCGGCGAGCGGGGGGGTGGCTGGGAGCAGTTCTTC	CASSARGERGGGWEQFF	TRBD2	many	TRBV9	TRBJ2-1
TGCGCCAGCAGCTTGGCGGATTACCAAGAGACCCAGTACTTC	CASSLADYQETQYF	.	many	TRBV5-1	TRBJ2-5
TGTGCCAGTAACGAGGGAAGGGTTCAGCCCCAGCATTTT	CASNEGRVQPQHF	.	many	TRBV19	TRBJ1-5
TGCGCCAGCAGAGACTGGACAGGGGGCAACTCTGGAAACACCATATATTTT	CASRDWTGGNSGNTIYF	TRBD1	.	TRBV10-2	TRBJ1-3
TGCAGTGCTAGAGATCGAGGAGATACGCAGTATTTT	CSARDRGDTQYF	.	many	TRBV20-1	TRBJ2-3
TGTGCCAGCAGTAGAAAAGTAGCGGGGGGGCCCCAACAAGAGACCCAGTACTTC	CASSRKVAGGPQQETQYF	TRBD2	.	TRBV2	TRBJ2-5
TGTGCCACCAGCAGAGATCTGCCAGTTTCACCCCTCCACTTT	CATSRDLPVSPLHF	.	.	TRBV15	TRBJ1-6
TGTGCCAGTAGTATAGATCTGAGGGGGACGGCCAAAAACATTCAGTACTTC	CASSIDLRGTAKNIQYF	.	many	TRBV19	TRBJ2-4
TGCAGTGCTAGAGTCGACAGGGACCGCAATCAGCCCCAGCATTTT	CSARVDRDRNQPQHF	TRBD1	.	TRBV25-1	TRBJ1-5
TGTGCCAGCAGTGAGCAGGGGGTCGACACCGGGGAGCTGTTTTTT	CASSEQGVDTGELFF	TRBD1	few	TRBV2	TRBJ2-2
TGTGCCAGCGGCCAAAATCAGGGCGGTAATGAAAAACTGTTTTTT	CASGQNQGGNEKLFF	.	.	TRBV3-1	TRBJ1-4
TGTGCCAGCAGTCTACAGGGACCAGCCTGGGATACGCAGTATTTT	CASSLQGPAWDTQYF	.	many	TRBV2	TRBJ2-3
TGTGCCATCAGTGTCACAGGGGAGAGCTATGGCTACACCTTC	CAISVTGESYGYTF	TRBD1	once	TRBV10-3	TRBJ1-2
TGTGCCATCAGTGAGCGTCGGGGTGAGGAGCTGTTTTTT	CAISERRGEELFF	.	medium-sized	TRBV10-3	TRBJ2-2
TGTGCCAGCAGTTTTAATTCGGGGAACATCAATAACTATGGCTACACCTTC	CASSFNSGNINNYGYTF	.	.	TRBV12-3/TRBV12-4	TRBJ1-2
TGTGCCAGCAGCTCCGGGACATTGAACACTGAAGCTTTCTTT	CASSSGTLNTEAFF	.	many	TRBV7-9	TRBJ1-1
TGTGCCACCACGGACACTCGGAACACTGAAGCTTTCTTT	CATTDTRNTEAFF	.	few	TRBV27	TRBJ1-1
TGCGCCAGCAGCTTAAGGCACAGGGACGAGCAGTACTTC	CASSLRHRDEQYF	.	.	TRBV10-2	TRBJ2-7
TGTGCCAGCTCACGGGATTTTGTTCAGCCCCAGCATTTT	CASSRDFVQPQHF	.	few	TRBV18	TRBJ1-5
TGCGCCAGCAGCTTAGCAGGGTCAAATTCACCCCTCCACTTT	CASSLAGSNSPLHF	.	many	TRBV5-1	TRBJ1-6
TGTGCCAGCAGTGAACTCAGGACAGCATATGGCTACACCTTC	CASSELRTAYGYTF	.	.	TRBV6-1	TRBJ1-2
TGTGCCAGCAGCCCGGGGGGGGTCAACACCAATCAGCCCCAGCATTTT	CASSPGGVNTNQPQHF	.	once	TRBV11-1	TRBJ1-5
TGTGCCAGCAGCCAGCCCGGGACAGGCAGCACAGATACGCAGTATTTT	CASSQPGTGSTDTQYF	TRBD1	.	TRBV11-1	TRBJ2-3
TGTGCCAGCAGCCGACGGTTGGACTCCGACTATGGCTACACCTTC	CASSRRLDSDYGYTF	.	many	TRBV4-2	TRBJ1-2
TGTGCCAGTAGTATACAAAGCAGCACAGATACGCAGTATTTT	CASSIQSSTDTQYF	.	many	TRBV19	TRBJ2-3
TGTGCCAGCAGTTACTCATCCACAGGGAGCTACGAGCAGTACTTC	CASSYSSTGSYEQYF	.	.	TRBV10-3	TRBJ2-7
TGTGCCATCAGTGCCGACGGGACCGCGACTTACACCTTC	CAISADGTATYTF	.	.	TRBV10-3	TRBJ1-2
TGTGCCATCAGTGACTCGACAGGGGCTAATGAAAAACTGTTTTTT	CAISDSTGANEKLFF	TRBD1	.	TRBV10-3	TRBJ1-4
TGCAGTGCTATACGAGGGGTAACCGGGGAGCTGTTTTTT	CSAIRGVTGELFF	.	many	TRBV20-1	TRBJ2-2
TGTGCCAGCAGCCAAGATCTGGGACTAGCTTACAATGAGCAGTTCTTC	CASSQDLGLAYNEQFF	TRBD2	.	TRBV3-1	TRBJ2-1
TGTGCCAGCAGCCAAGTGAGGACAGCGTTAAGCACAGATACGCAGTATTTT	CASSQVRTALSTDTQYF	.	.	TRBV3-1	TRBJ2-3
TGTGCCAGCAGCGAGAGAGACCTGGCTGGCACAGATACGCAGTATTTT	CASSERDLAGTDTQYF	.	many	TRBV14	TRBJ2-3
TGTGCCAGCAGCCAACAGGGTAGCAATCAGCCCCAGCATTTT	CASSQQGSNQPQHF	.	.	TRBV7-9	TRBJ1-5
TGCGCCAGCAGCTCTAACCCTACAGGGGCTGGAGTCTACACCTTC	CASSSNPTGAGVYTF	TRBD1	many	TRBV5-1	TRBJ1-2
TGTGCCAGTAGACCTCAGGGCACGAGCAATCAGCCCCAGCATTTT	CASRPQGTSNQPQHF	.	many	TRBV19	TRBJ1-5
TGCGCCAGCAGCCAACAGGGGGCGTTTGCCGGGGAGCTGTTTTTT	CASSQQGAFAGELFF	TRBD1	few	TRBV4-1	TRBJ2-2
TGTGCCAGCAGCGTAGCCCTGGGGGCAGGGGAACCCGGGGAGCTGTTTTTT	CASSVALGAGEPGELFF	.	many	TRBV9	TRBJ2-2
TGTGCCAGCAGCTTATACAGCTCCTACGAGCAGTACTTC	CASSLYSSYEQYF	.	.	TRBV7-9	TRBJ2-7
TGCAGCAGCCAGGCAGGAGTCGATACGCAGTATTTT	CSSQAGVDTQYF	.	many	TRBV29-1	TRBJ2-3